This T cell receptor beta chain was profiled in a study of identifying expanded T cells in peripheral blood. Healthy donors had no documented immune events, such as infections, while sampled. Sequenced by immunoSEQ multiplex PCR; TCRdb stores in-frame clones only, minus some. The data contain approximately 130,000 clones, 80% to 90% of them singletons. About this clone itself: Its antigen is currently unknown.

Study observations and caveats: Over two and four weeks, about 15 and 19 clones changed, versus approximately 1.2 between replicates. Variance in clone template counts between roughly two-week samples significantly increased with total template count across all healthy donors.

The CDR3 has 14 amino acids. This TCR derives from a person between 18 and 69 years old in good health. Sequencing used blood. The chain recombines TRBV21-1 with TRBJ2-1; the table's D call, TRBD2, was not checked against the DNA. TRBV21-1 is termed a pseudogene. CDR3 sequence reads: CASSSRWRSNEQFF. The CDR3 DNA reads TGTGCCAGCAGCTCTAGGTGGCGTAGCAATGAGCAGTTCTTC.